This TCR beta chain was observed in a study of cytotoxic CD8 clonotypes in ibrutinib-treated CLL. Study findings and constraints: Circulating CD8+ T-cell counts were tracked by baseline clonality, which exceeded that of age-matched healthy donors.

This clone has more than one count but fewer than ten. Its antigen is unknown. The assay was immunoSEQ multiplex PCR, and TCRdb's table has in-frame clones only and misses some. The repertoire holds hundreds of thousands of clones, with under 80% as singletons. The CDR3 contains 14 residues. With 4 bases removed from V and 4 bases from J, the gap between germline ends came to 14 bases. Germline V gene sequence: CDR1 LNHNV, CDR2 YYDKDF (reference sequence). This TCR came from a human donor with chronic lymphocytic leukemia. The V call is TRBV15, the J call TRBJ2-7, with D maybe TRBD1 (6 bases). The sample consisted of PBMCs, taken after 24 months of ibrutinib treatment. The CDR3 DNA is TGTGCCACCAGCAAGACAGGTGGAGAGTACGAGCAGTACTTC. It specifies CATSKTGGEYEQYF.